Shown below are 9 T cell receptor beta chains from a single sample sequenced in a study of T cell changes during pregnancy in multiple sclerosis. The repertoire was sequenced with immunoSEQ multiplex PCR; TCRdb's copy has only in-frame clones and lacks some. The sample lists some 58,000 clones, about 96% seen once, with about 2.5% in the top ten. The sequencing here drew on CD8+ T cells from peripheral blood mononuclear cells, taken after pregnancy. The receptors were sampled from a female donor with multiple sclerosis, enrolled in a pregnancy study.

The chain links TRBV10-3 to TRBJ2-3; D not resolved. The CDR3 consists of 14 residues. The germline CDR1 and CDR2 sequences are ENHRY and SYGVKD. V shed 6 bases and J shed 0 bases, with 10 bases lying between them. This CDR3 is CAISGAGSTDTQYF. CDR3 coding DNA: TGTGCCATCAGCGGAGCCGGAAGCACAGATACGCAGTATTTT.

This rearrangement joins TRBV19 to TRBJ1-5; no clear D gene. The CDR3 consists of 13 residues. The V gene lost 3 bases and the J gene lost 4 bases, with 7 bases spanning the gap. Germline V gene data show CDR1 as LNHDA and CDR2 as SQIVND (reference sequence). As DNA, the CDR3 is TGTGCCAGTAGTATCCCAGGAAATCAGCCCCAGCATTTT. Protein: CASSIPGNQPQHF.

This chain uses TRBV6-5 with TRBJ2-1; 10 positions match TRBD2. J lost 7 bases, V lost 4 bases, and 1 base had no gene match. The germline V gene has CDR1 MNHEY and CDR2 SVGAGI. CDR3 length equals 13 residues. For the CDR3, the DNA is TGTGCCAGCAGTTCTAGCGGGAGTAATGAGCAGTTCTTC. It encodes CASSSSGSNEQFF.

The CDR3 sequence: CASSPRMRVQTYNEQFF. The CDR3 nucleotides are TGTGCCAGCAGCCCCAGGATGCGGGTACAAACTTACAATGAGCAGTTCTTC. The V and J genes are TRBV9 and TRBJ2-1, with D possibly matching TRBD2 (5 bases). The CDR3 is 17 residues long. V was clipped by 4 bases and J by 4 bases, with 21 bases between them. Germline assignment: CDR1 SGDLS and CDR2 YYNGEE.

This rearrangement joins TRBV5-4 to TRBJ1-1; TRBD1 aligns across 11 bases. This CDR3 has 16 amino acids. V was clipped by 3 bases and J by 4 bases; unmatched bases: 8. From germline, CDR1 is SGHNT and CDR2 YYREEE (reference sequence). This chain's CDR3 is CASSSLDRGRLTEAFF. CDR3 bases: TGTGCCAGCAGCTCCTTGGACAGGGGGCGTCTCACTGAAGCTTTCTTT.

This clone was seen once. One end of the junction varies from germline; a read error may be responsible. V gene TRBV11-1 combines with J gene TRBJ1-2, with D unresolved. CDR3 size: 13 residues. The germline V gene encodes CDR1 SGHAT and CDR2 FQDESV (reference sequence). CDR3 DNA: TGTGCCAGCAGCAAGCTTGCCCCCCGAGTAGTATCCTTC. Translating gives CASSKLAPRVVSF.

V and J are TRBV5-4 and TRBJ1-2; D gene ambiguous. Germline CDR1 reads SGHNT; CDR2 reads YYREEE (reference sequence). CDR3 length: 14 amino acids. V was cut by 1 base and J by 6 bases, with 13 bases left in between. CDR3 sequence reads: CASSLTVTGDGYTF. The CDR3 coding sequence is TGTGCCAGCAGCTTGACAGTCACCGGGGATGGCTACACCTTC. Full variable domain (missing parts from reference TRBV5-4 and TRBJ1-2): ETGVTQSPTHLIKTRGQQVTLRCSSQSGHNTVSWYQQALGQGPQFIFQYYREEENGRGNFPPRFSGLQFPNYSSELNVNALELDDSALYLCASSLTVTGDGYTFGSGTRLTVV.

This chain links TRBV29-1 with TRBJ1-2; the match to TRBD1 covers 9 bases. J lost 1 base, V lost 1 base, and 4 bases had no gene match. CDR3 size: 15 residues. Per germline, CDR1 SQVTM and CDR2 ANQGSEA. CDR3 coding DNA: TGCAGCGTTGAAGCCGGGACAGGGAATAACTATGGCTACACCTTC. Translation gives CSVEAGTGNNYGYTF.

The chain has TRBV21-1 and TRBJ2-2; the D call in the table, TRBD1, was not verified against the DNA. TRBV21-1 is a known pseudogene. The CDR3 sequence is 15 residues long. CDR3 nucleotide sequence: TGTGCCAGCAGCACGGGACATAAGAGGGGTGGGGAGCTGTTTTTT. It specifies CASSTGHKRGGELFF.